This TCR beta chain came from a study of blood T cells in healthy people across ages. Per germline, CDR1 MDHEN and CDR2 SYDVKM. The CDR3 runs to 14 residues. Trimming left V 2 bases short and J 3 bases short, with 11 bases between. Notes on the study in general: In the absence of known donor CMV status, changes in expanded clonotypes were possibly confounded. Naive CD4+ cell counts and diversity both ran higher in long-lived than in aged donors.

No fewer than 6 micrograms of total RNA were isolated from every sample. Regarding this clonotype: The antigen is undetermined.

Next came a second PCR, run for about 7 to 12 cycles, which used a sample-barcoded 5' primer along with a J-beta primer mix. At least 2.5 million CDR3-containing paired-end reads were obtained per sample. TCRdb used MiXCR to reprocess the 5' RACE reads, holding one entry per CDR3 protein. This sample has 1.5 million to 2 million distinct CDR3 sequences; under 30% occur once, and the top ten carry over 7%. This TCR was sampled from a woman in her twenties or thirties in good health. Source material: blood. The V and J genes are TRBV28 and TRBJ2-7; weak D call: TRBD2 (5 bases). CDR3 loop: CASSLGSRDYEQYF. The CDR3 coding sequence is TGTGCCAGCAGTTTAGGGTCCCGGGACTACGAGCAGTACTTC.